The 13 T cell receptor beta chains below come from one sample, sequenced in a study of T cells in Graves' hyperthyroidism and ophthalmopathy. Regions amplified from RNA transcripts were the TCR beta CDR3 regions. Initially, a first-round RT-PCR of the TCR CDR3 employed the HTBI primer set. TCRdb re-called the multiplex PCR reads through MiXCR, storing one row per CDR3 protein. The sample contains about 320,000 distinct CDR3 sequences, roughly 15% of which appear only once. Sequenced input: blood. The receptors were gathered from a man aged 30-40 years with Graves' hyperthyroidism.

This clonotype appeared many times. The chain carries TRBV12-3 or TRBV12-4 and TRBJ2-2, with 8 bases that match TRBD1. The CDR3 covers 16 residues. Germline trimming cut 6 bases from V and 1 base from J; bases unmatched to any gene: 7. CDR3 region: CASSPRGTGNTGELFF. The CDR3 DNA follows: TGTGCCAGCAGCCCTAGAGGGACAGGGAACACCGGGGAGCTGTTTTTT.

This clonotype was counted many times. The chain links TRBV20-1 to TRBJ2-1; maybe TRBD2 (5 bases). V dropped 3 bases and J dropped 0 bases, with 15 bases sitting between them. CDR1 and CDR2 from the germline V gene are DFQATT and SNEGSKA (reference sequence). The CDR3 length is 16 residues. DNA of the CDR3: TGCAGTGCTAGGGACTGGACGGGCAGCTCCTACAATGAGCAGTTCTTC. It translates to CSARDWTGSSYNEQFF.

The table lists this clonotype with a few counts. The chain carries TRBV5-1 and TRBJ2-6, with D possibly TRBD1 on 5 matching bases. Germline CDR1 is SGHRS and CDR2 is YFSETQ. V gave up 4 bases and J gave up 0 bases, with 8 bases separating them. The CDR3 is made up of 15 amino acids. The CDR3 sequence: CASSPTDSGANVLTF. In nucleotides, the CDR3 is TGCGCCAGCAGCCCGACAGACTCTGGGGCCAACGTCCTGACTTTC.

This clonotype was picked up many times. This chain uses TRBV20-1 with TRBJ2-7; TRBD2 aligns across 10 bases. The trim removed 0 bases at V and 2 bases at J, leaving 4 bases unmatched. The germline V gene has CDR1 DFQATT and CDR2 SNEGSKA (reference sequence). CDR3 length: 15 amino acids. CDR3 sequence reads: CSARDTSGATYEQYF. The CDR3 DNA reads TGCAGTGCTAGAGATACTAGCGGGGCCACCTACGAGCAGTACTTC.

The sample holds a few counts of this clonotype. The chain couples TRBV4-1 to TRBJ1-2; possible D gene TRBD1, 5 bases. This CDR3 has 15 residues. From germline, CDR1 is MGHRA and CDR2 YSYEKL. The V end lost 0 bases, the J end lost 1 base, and 9 bases lay between the germline ends. The CDR3 DNA sequence: TGCGCCAGCAGCCAAGAGGGGCAGGGTAACTATGGCTACACCTTC. It yields the protein CASSQEGQGNYGYTF.

The V and J genes are TRBV20-1 and TRBJ1-2; 10 bases agree with TRBD1. Trimming cost V 3 bases and J 6 bases; bases outside gene matches: 7. This CDR3 is 14 amino acids long. CDR1 DFQATT and CDR2 SNEGSKA come from the germline V gene (reference sequence). The DNA of the CDR3 is TGCAGTGCTAGCACCGGGACAGGGGACGATGGCTACACCTTC. It codes for CSASTGTGDDGYTF.

This clonotype was recorded a few times. The CDR3 region is CSAGRRYEQYF. The CDR3 DNA reads TGCAGCGCGGGACGGCGCTACGAGCAGTACTTC. The chain couples TRBV29-1 to TRBJ2-7, with D perhaps being TRBD1 or TRBD2 (5 bases each). This CDR3 is built from 11 residues. Trimming stripped 7 bases from V and 3 bases from J, with 10 bases between. Germline assignment: CDR1 SQVTM and CDR2 ANQGSEA.

This clonotype was seen a few times. CDR3 sequence reads: CASTRRRGQDFYGYTF. The CDR3 region has the DNA TGTGCCAGCACTCGAAGGCGGGGACAGGATTTCTATGGCTACACCTTC. The rearrangement links TRBV9 to TRBJ1-2; 8 bases are shared with TRBD1. CDR1 is SGDLS, CDR2 YYNGEE, per germline. V was clipped by 6 bases and J by 4 bases; unmatched bases: 14. The CDR3 consists of 16 residues.

This clonotype has just a few counts. The chain couples TRBV12-3 or TRBV12-4 to TRBJ2-2; D is perhaps TRBD2 (6 bases). V was pared by 6 bases and J by 4 bases, with 9 bases between. The CDR3 is 13 residues long. The CDR3 nucleotides are TGTGCCAGCAGACGTAGCGGCACCGGGGAGCTGTTTTTT. Translation: CASRRSGTGELFF.

In its sample, this clonotype was seen many times. This rearrangement joins TRBV30 to TRBJ1-2; the D is unclear. The V gene lost 4 bases and the J gene lost 8 bases, with 17 bases spanning the gap. Germline CDR1 and CDR2: GTSNPN and SVGIG (reference sequence). The CDR3 loop spans 13 amino acids. Written as DNA, the CDR3 is TGTGCCTGGAATGAGGGATTTGAAAAGGGCTACACCTTC. This gives the protein CAWNEGFEKGYTF.

This clonotype was picked up a small number of times. The rearrangement links TRBV20-1 to TRBJ1-2, with D unclear. Germline CDR1 and CDR2: DFQATT and SNEGSKA (reference sequence). The CDR3 is 17 amino acids. V was cut by 1 base and J by 4 bases, with 22 bases left in between. The CDR3 reads CSARGQVNQEPRYGYTF. The CDR3 DNA reads as TGCAGTGCTAGAGGCCAGGTCAACCAGGAACCACGCTATGGCTACACCTTC.

This clonotype occurred many times. The gene calls are TRBV18 and TRBJ1-1, with D tentatively TRBD1 (5 bases). Trimming removed 3 bases from V and 7 bases from J, with 12 bases in between. From germline, CDR1 is KGHSH and CDR2 LQKENI. CDR3 length equals 13 residues. CDR3 DNA: TGTGCCAGCTCACCCGGGACCGCCAGTGAAGCTTTCTTT. It codes for CASSPGTASEAFF.

This clonotype was counted a few times. This chain uses TRBV12-3 or TRBV12-4 with TRBJ1-1; D remains ambiguous. Trimming took 6 bases from V and 4 from J, leaving 9 bases between them. The CDR3 spans 12 residues. CDR3 sequence reads: CASRLGGTEAFF. CDR3 DNA sequence: TGTGCCAGCAGATTGGGTGGCACTGAAGCTTTCTTT.